The 9 T cell receptor beta chains listed next were all sequenced from one sample in a study of CXCR3-negative and CXCR3-positive naive CD8 T cells (dated by TCRdb to about 2019). Sequencing relied on a NextSeq 550. The Human TCR Profiling Kit (MiLaboratory) was used to make UMI-labeled 5' RACE TRB cDNA libraries. TCRdb reprocessed the reads; each CDR3 protein sequence makes one entry, and DNA is unavailable. This sample's records show approximately 38,000 distinct CDR3 sequences. Of the sample, roughly 7.7% falls within the top ten clones. The sample comprised memory CD8+ T cells from blood. The cell subset or site label on this specimen signifies: conventional CD8+ memory T cells (TMEM), sorted as controls. The receptors derive from a human donor in good health. Some clones in this sample may be carry-over from other donors' samples.

The chain employs TRBV27 and TRBJ1-4; the D call of TRBD1 rests on TCRdb alone, since no DNA is present to check it. The V gene's germline CDR1 is MNHEY and CDR2 SMNVEV (reference sequence). The CDR3 runs 14 residues. The CDR3 region is CASSQTGAGEKLFF.

The chain uses TRBV7-9 and TRBJ2-5. This CDR3 contains 13 residues. Germline assignment: CDR1 SEHNR and CDR2 FQNEAQ (reference sequence). The CDR3 sequence is CASSSREMETQYF. The whole variable domain, remainder taken from reference TRBV7-9 and TRBJ2-5, is DTGVSQNPRHKITKRGQNVTFRCDPISEHNRLYWYRQTLGQGPEFLTYFQNEAQLEKSRLLSDRFSAERPKGSFSTLEIQRTEQGDSAMYLCASSSREMETQYFGPGTRLLVL.

V is TRBV20-1 and J is TRBJ2-1; TCRdb selects TRBD2, and the lack of DNA leaves this call unchecked. The germline CDR1 and CDR2 sequences are DFQATT and SNEGSKA (reference sequence). The CDR3 totals 15 residues. CDR3 residues: CSAITGTAVYNEQFF.

The CDR3 spells CASSQVPLSSYEQYF. The V call is TRBV3-1, the J call TRBJ2-7. The germline V gene encodes CDR1 LGHDT and CDR2 YNNKEL (reference sequence). There are 15 residues in the CDR3.

The genes are TRBV29-1 and TRBJ2-3; TCRdb selects TRBD2, and the lack of DNA leaves this call unchecked. Germline assignment: CDR1 SQVTM and CDR2 ANQGSEA. CDR3 length: 16 residues. CDR3 region: CSTVGATLYLTDTQYF.

The rearrangement links TRBV7-3 to TRBJ2-7. CDR1 SGHTA and CDR2 FQGTGA come from the germline V gene. CDR3 length: 13 amino acids. This chain's CDR3 is CASSPTSDYEQYF.

Its frequency marks this clonotype as medium-sized. This chain joins TRBV10-3 and TRBJ2-3; TCRdb's D call of TRBD1 is untestable without DNA. Germline V gene data show CDR1 as ENHRY and CDR2 as SYGVKD. There are 15 residues in the CDR3. Here the CDR3 reads CAISGSGGSTDTQYF.

V usage is TRBV4-3 and J usage is TRBJ2-5; there is no DNA to check the TCRdb D call of TRBD1. The CDR3 loop spans 15 amino acids. The germline V gene has CDR1 LGHNA and CDR2 YSLEER. CDR3 loop: CASSQDTGQQETQYF.

The chain joins TRBV29-1 to TRBJ2-5; absent DNA, TCRdb's TRBD2 call cannot be checked. Germline V gene sequence: CDR1 SQVTM, CDR2 ANQGSEA. The CDR3 contains 14 residues. The CDR3 loop is CSVEWRANEETQYF.